This T cell receptor beta chain stems from a study of response to subunit inactivated influenza vaccine. This clonotype was counted only a few times. With 4 bases clipped from V and 1 base from J, the junction kept 13 bases outside the gene matches. Germline assignment: CDR1 SGHRS and CDR2 YFSETQ. The CDR3 length is 18 residues. One entry per CDR3 protein results from TCRdb running MiXCR on the RT-PCR reads. The sample has 300,000 to 350,000 distinct CDR3 sequences, around a fifth seen once. The sequences come from PBMCs from blood, collected about 20 months after vaccination. The V and J genes are TRBV5-1 and TRBJ2-5, with 10 bases fitting TRBD2. The receptor was derived from a man between 50 and 69 years old who received an inactivated influenza vaccine. The CDR3 loop is CASSLGLLAGRLQETQYF. In DNA, the CDR3 is TGCGCCAGCAGCCTTGGTCTACTAGCGGGACGCCTCCAAGAGACCCAGTACTTC.